The clone carrying this T cell receptor beta chain was counted many times. Antigen: not known. Researchers turned away patients with other autoimmune diseases, uncontrolled infections, pregnancy or lactation. The data originate from a study of Graves' ophthalmopathy and Graves' hyperthyroidism. Turning to the study itself: If no ophthalmopathy appeared within 18 months of follow-up, hyperthyroidism was termed stable.

The study amplified TCR beta CDR3 regions using RNA transcripts. Investigators did first-round RT-PCR with HTBI primers, then second-round multiplex PCR. TCRdb reanalysed the multiplex PCR reads using MiXCR and keeps one entry per CDR3 protein. The repertoire consists of 1 million to 1.3 million distinct CDR3 sequences, with less than 45% occurring once and the leading ten covering around 10%. The CDR3 loop spans 16 amino acids. Germline CDR1 reads LNHNV; CDR2 reads YYDKDF (reference sequence). Deletions cut 6 bases from V and 2 bases from J, with 19 bases between. Study-wide points: In blood, most expanded thyroid clonotypes above 0.001 frequency were also detected. The model forecast ophthalmopathy progression, reaching roughly 70% sensitivity and approximately 72% specificity.

The sequence came from an adult man with Graves' hyperthyroidism. J is TRBJ2-5 and V is TRBV15; D perhaps matches TRBD1 (7 bases). Sequencing input: peripheral blood or thyroid tissue (not recorded which). The CDR3: CATRERRGLWQETQYF. For the CDR3, the DNA is TGTGCCACCAGAGAACGGAGGGGGCTCTGGCAAGAGACCCAGTACTTC.